Below are 32 T cell receptor beta chains sequenced from a single sample in a study of OX40 agonist ivuxolimab in advanced cancers. Method: immunoSEQ multiplex PCR; TCRdb's copy keeps in-frame clones and lacks some. Of roughly 24,000 clones in the sample, more than 80% were seen once. Here the sequenced sample was CD4+ or CD8+ T cells sorted from blood, taken in a trial of the OX40 agonist ivuxolimab. Receptors originate from an adult with an advanced solid tumor such as melanoma, head and neck, liver or kidney cancer.

The chain uses TRBV28 and TRBJ2-5, with 9 bases lining up with TRBD2. There are 15 residues in the CDR3. The V and J ends lost 2 bases and 4 bases, in that order; junction bases with no gene match: 5. Looked up from germline, CDR1 is MDHEN and CDR2 is SYDVKM. As DNA, the CDR3 is TGTGCCAGCAGTTTAGGACTAGCGAACCGAGAGACCCAGTACTTC. As protein: CASSLGLANRETQYF.

The chain employs TRBV5-5 and TRBJ2-7; 12 nucleotides align to TRBD2. The trim removed 5 bases at V and 3 bases at J, leaving 6 bases unmatched. This CDR3 is 15 amino acids long. Germline CDR1 and CDR2: SGHKS and YYEKEE (reference sequence). The CDR3 reads CASSPTSGRLYEQYF. CDR3 nucleotide sequence: TGTGCCAGCAGTCCTACTAGCGGGAGGCTCTACGAGCAGTACTTC.

The chain carries TRBV6-5 and TRBJ2-2; TRBD2 matches 8 bases. The CDR3 runs to 14 residues. Losses at the gene ends were 2 bases for V and 6 bases for J; bases not matched to a gene: 2. The germline CDR1 and CDR2 sequences are MNHEY and SVGAGI. The CDR3 nucleotides are TGTGCCAGCAGTTACGGAGCGGGGGCCGGGGAGCTGTTTTTT. Encoded protein: CASSYGAGAGELFF.

By frequency in the sample, this clone is medium-sized. The chain couples TRBV13 to TRBJ1-3; D is unresolved. The CDR3 runs to 15 residues. Trimming removed 5 bases at V and 0 bases at J, with 11 bases between. Germline CDR1 PRHDT, CDR2 FYEKMQ (reference sequence). The CDR3 region has the DNA TGTGCCAGCAGCGAGGAAGGTGGCTCTGGAAACACCATATATTTT. Translation: CASSEEGGSGNTIYF.

The chain recombines TRBV9 with TRBJ2-2; D remains unclear. The CDR3 is 13 amino acids. Germline V gene lookup returns CDR1 SGDLS and CDR2 YYNGEE. With 4 bases removed from V and 1 base from J, the gap between germline ends came to 5 bases. CDR3 nucleotide sequence: TGTGCCAGCAGCCCACTGAACACCGGGGAGCTGTTTTTT. Translated: CASSPLNTGELFF.

This chain connects TRBV18 to TRBJ1-5, with unresolved D. V dropped 3 bases and J dropped 6 bases, with 12 bases sitting between them. Germline CDR1 and CDR2: KGHSH and LQKENI. The CDR3 has 14 residues. The CDR3 sequence: CASSPEGTTQPQHF. CDR3 coding DNA: TGTGCCAGCTCACCGGAGGGTACTACTCAGCCCCAGCATTTT.

The V and J genes are TRBV7-3 and TRBJ2-7; perhaps TRBD2 as D (5 bases). The CDR3 totals 14 residues. Trimming removed 2 bases at V and 2 bases at J, with 10 bases between. Per the germline V gene, CDR1 is SGHTA and CDR2 is FQGTGA. For the CDR3, the DNA is TGTGCCAGCAGCTTAGGGTCCGGGACCTACGAGCAGTACTTC. Protein sequence: CASSLGSGTYEQYF.

The table lists this clone with a count of one. The chain joins TRBV2 to TRBJ2-7; D ambiguous. V lost 3 bases and J 1 base, leaving 13 bases between the germline ends. Germline V gives CDR1 SNHLY, CDR2 FYNNEI. The CDR3 sequence is 15 residues long. This chain's CDR3 is CASSDWGPESYEQYF. The CDR3 nucleotides are TGTGCCAGCAGTGATTGGGGTCCCGAATCCTACGAGCAGTACTTC.

This clone was recorded once. The chain recombines TRBV9 with TRBJ2-7; unclear D gene. Germline CDR1 is SGDLS and CDR2 is YYNGEE. V was shortened by 3 bases and J by 1 base, with 14 bases between the two germline ends. The CDR3 has 15 amino acids. CDR3 loop: CASSASPTMSYEQYF. The CDR3 bases are TGTGCCAGCAGCGCGTCCCCGACCATGTCCTACGAGCAGTACTTC.

This clone showed up just once. This chain links TRBV4-3 with TRBJ2-3, with TRBD1 matching 7 bases. This CDR3 has 16 amino acids. Per the germline V gene, CDR1 is LGHNA and CDR2 is YSLEER. After removal of 0 bases from V and 6 bases from J, the junction contained 9 bases not matched to a gene. CDR3 DNA sequence: TGCGCCAGCAGCCAAGACCCCGGGACAGTCAAGGATACGCAGTATTTT. Encoded protein: CASSQDPGTVKDTQYF.

This chain connects TRBV7-9 to TRBJ2-5, with 8 bases fitting TRBD2. Germline V gene sequence: CDR1 SEHNR, CDR2 FQNEAQ (reference sequence). After removal of 6 bases from V and 4 bases from J, the junction contained 16 bases not matched to a gene. The CDR3 contains 17 residues. The CDR3 reads CASRDGTSGSNPETQYF. The CDR3 nucleotides read TGTGCCAGCAGGGACGGAACCAGCGGGAGTAATCCAGAGACCCAGTACTTC.

This rearrangement joins TRBV19 to TRBJ2-1; 9 bases align to TRBD2. Germline values: CDR1 LNHDA, CDR2 SQIVND (reference sequence). With V trimmed by 0 bases and J by 4 bases, 7 bases remained unmatched. CDR3 length: 17 amino acids. The CDR3 reads CASSIEGGLAGYNEQFF. For the CDR3, the DNA is TGTGCCAGTAGTATAGAGGGTGGGCTAGCGGGGTACAATGAGCAGTTCTTC. The full variable domain, in which reference TRBV19 and TRBJ2-1 provide the parts outside the CDR3, is DGGITQSPKYLFRKEGQNVTLSCEQNLNHDAMYWYRQDPGQGLRLIYYSQIVNDFQKGDIAEGYSVSREKKESFPLTVTSAQKNPTAFYLCASSIEGGLAGYNEQFFGPGTRLTVL.

The V gene is TRBV19, the J gene TRBJ2-2; 7 bases fit TRBD1. The CDR3 totals 16 residues. Unmatched junction bases numbered 10, after V lost 7 bases and J lost 2 bases. Germline V lookup: CDR1 LNHDA, CDR2 SQIVND (reference sequence). DNA of the CDR3: TGTGCCAGTATGAGAGACCAGGGGGTTAACACCGGGGAGCTGTTTTTT. This translates into CASMRDQGVNTGELFF.

Here the CDR3 reads CAIRGHSPDEQYF. The CDR3 region has the DNA TGTGCCATCAGGGGTCACTCTCCGGACGAGCAGTACTTC. This chain connects TRBV10-3 to TRBJ2-7, with D uncertain. Trimming stripped 6 bases from V and 5 bases from J, with 14 bases between. CDR3 length equals 13 residues. Germline CDR1 reads ENHRY; CDR2 reads SYGVKD.

The rearrangement joins TRBV9 to TRBJ2-7; 7 positions agree with TRBD2. V lost 2 bases to trimming and J lost 6 bases; unmatched junction nucleotides: 2. Germline V CDR1 and CDR2: SGDLS, YYNGEE. The CDR3 totals 12 residues. This CDR3 is CASSVSGGEQYF. The CDR3 DNA reads as TGTGCCAGCAGCGTTTCGGGAGGCGAGCAGTACTTC.

The V gene is TRBV2, the J gene TRBJ1-2; the match to TRBD1 covers 10 bases. Germline lookup yields CDR1 SNHLY and CDR2 FYNNEI. V dropped 1 base and J dropped 0; count of bases not matched to a gene: 5. CDR3 size: 17 residues. The CDR3 DNA sequence: TGTGCCAGCAGTGAAGGGGGACAGGGGATAGCTAACTATGGCTACACCTTC. Translating gives CASSEGGQGIANYGYTF. Combining the CDR3 with reference TRBV2 and TRBJ1-2 gives the whole variable domain EPEVTQTPSHQVTQMGQEVILRCVPISNHLYFYWYRQILGQKVEFLVSFYNNEISEKSEIFDDQFSVERPDGSNFTLKIRSTKLEDSAMYFCASSEGGQGIANYGYTFGSGTRLTVV.

This chain joins TRBV6-5 and TRBJ1-5, with D maybe TRBD1 (5 bases). The CDR3 contains 14 residues. V was shortened by 6 bases and J by 3 bases, with 12 bases between the two germline ends. Germline V gene lookup returns CDR1 MNHEY and CDR2 SVGAGI. CDR3 DNA: TGTGCCAGCAGGAATGCGGGGGTCAATCAGCCCCAGCATTTT. It translates to CASRNAGVNQPQHF.

In its sample, this clone ranks as medium-sized. V usage is TRBV4-1 and J usage is TRBJ1-5, with unresolved D. Per germline, CDR1 MGHRA and CDR2 YSYEKL. The CDR3 spans 14 residues. Deletions cut 1 base from V and 0 bases from J, with 4 bases between. The DNA for the CDR3 is TGCGCCAGCAGCCAAGGCACTAGCAATCAGCCCCAGCATTTT. Residues: CASSQGTSNQPQHF.

This clone is deemed medium-sized. The chain uses TRBV4-1 and TRBJ1-2; D may be TRBD1 (5 bases). The CDR3 length is 14 residues. V was cut by 4 bases and J by 5 bases, with 14 bases left in between. Germline V CDR1 and CDR2: MGHRA, YSYEKL. CDR3 DNA sequence: TGCGCCAGCAGCCCCCGGTTTAGGGGTTATGGCTACACCTTC. Protein product: CASSPRFRGYGYTF.

V and J are TRBV29-1 and TRBJ2-1; 10 nucleotides line up with TRBD2. The CDR3 consists of 12 residues. V was clipped by 4 bases and J by 8 bases; unmatched bases: 2. Germline CDR1 SQVTM, CDR2 ANQGSEA. CDR3 DNA sequence: TGCAGCGTTGGGCTAGCGGGAGATGAGCAGTTCTTC. It encodes CSVGLAGDEQFF.

This chain links TRBV7-2 with TRBJ1-2; D may be TRBD1 (5 bases). V was trimmed by 3 bases and J by 1 base, leaving 9 bases between them. Germline-derived CDR1 and CDR2 are SGHTA and FQGNSA. The CDR3 length is 14 residues. CDR3 in amino acids: CASSFQQVNYGYTF. The DNA of the CDR3 is TGTGCCAGCAGCTTTCAACAGGTTAACTATGGCTACACCTTC.

The sample holds a few counts of this clone. The rearrangement joins TRBV9 to TRBJ1-1, with 8 bases fitting TRBD1. J lost 5 bases, V lost 4 bases, and 4 bases had no gene match. Germline values: CDR1 SGDLS, CDR2 YYNGEE. The CDR3 is made up of 13 amino acids. This chain's CDR3 is CASSTRQGTEAFF. The CDR3, as DNA: TGTGCCAGCAGCACCCGACAGGGGACTGAAGCTTTCTTT.

The V call is TRBV5-3, the J call TRBJ2-7; D possibly matches TRBD1 or TRBD2 (5 bases each). TRBV5-3 is annotated as an ORF whose role is uncertain. The V and J ends lost 4 bases and 2 bases respectively, with 16 bases between them. CDR3 length: 15 amino acids. The CDR3 DNA sequence: TGTGCCAGAAGCCCTGAGGGACGGTGGACCTACGAGCAGTACTTC. It is translated as CARSPEGRWTYEQYF.

This chain connects TRBV15 to TRBJ2-5; possibly TRBD1 for D (6 bases). The CDR3 sequence is 16 residues long. Germline CDR1 and CDR2: LNHNV and YYDKDF (reference sequence). V lost 4 bases to trimming and J lost 0 bases, with 15 bases between them. The CDR3 nucleotides are TGTGCCACCAGCACGAAACCAGGGGCCTACCAAGAGACCCAGTACTTC. Amino acid sequence: CATSTKPGAYQETQYF.

This clone was seen a single time. The chain employs TRBV15 and TRBJ2-3; D not certain. V dropped 7 bases and J dropped 1 base, with 6 bases sitting between them. The CDR3 contains 12 residues. Germline V gene data show CDR1 as LNHNV and CDR2 as YYDKDF (reference sequence). CDR3 region: CATKEGTDTQYF. The CDR3 DNA reads as TGTGCCACCAAGGAAGGCACAGATACGCAGTATTTT. Full variable domain (rest looked up from reference TRBV15 and TRBJ2-3): DAMVIQNPRYQVTQFGKPVTLSCSQTLNHNVMYWYQQKSSQAPKLLFHYYDKDFNNEADTPDNFQSRRPNTSFCFLDIRSPGLGDTAMYLCATKEGTDTQYFGPGTRLTVL.

The count of this clone is one. The V gene is TRBV2, the J gene TRBJ1-4; D not certain. This CDR3 is built from 14 residues. Trimming cost V 5 bases and J 0 bases, with 7 bases left between them. CDR1 is SNHLY, CDR2 FYNNEI, per germline. CDR3 residues: CASSTIATNEKLFF. CDR3 nucleotide sequence: TGTGCCAGCAGTACAATAGCAACTAATGAAAAACTGTTTTTT.

This chain uses TRBV29-1 with TRBJ2-1; the match to TRBD2 covers 9 bases. The CDR3 covers 14 residues. The germline CDR1 and CDR2 sequences are SQVTM and ANQGSEA. Unmatched junction bases numbered 6, after V lost 7 bases and J lost 2 bases. CDR3 bases: TGCAGCGCCGTCGGACTAGCGACCTACAATGAGCAGTTCTTC. It codes for CSAVGLATYNEQFF.

The chain is built from TRBV6-4 and TRBJ2-7; TRBD1 agrees at 8 bases. CDR3 size: 14 residues. V was pared by 6 bases and J by 2 bases, with 6 bases of the junction left unmatched. CDR1 is MRHNA, CDR2 SNTAGT, per germline. CDR3 protein: CASSTRTGPYEQYF. The CDR3 nucleotides are TGTGCCAGCAGCACTCGGACAGGGCCCTACGAGCAGTACTTC.

This chain links TRBV7-9 with TRBJ2-3; TRBD2 agrees at 10 bases. CDR1 is SEHNR, CDR2 FQNEAQ, per germline (reference sequence). This CDR3 has 14 amino acids. J was trimmed by 2 bases and V by 7 bases; bases with no gene match: 3. The CDR3 DNA follows: TGTGCCAGCATAGCGGGGGGCCTCACAGATACGCAGTATTTT. This gives the protein CASIAGGLTDTQYF.

The J gene is TRBJ2-7, the V gene TRBV2; the D gene is possibly TRBD1 (6 bases). Germline CDR1 is SNHLY and CDR2 is FYNNEI. The V gene lost 2 bases and the J gene lost 0 bases, with 14 bases spanning the gap. The CDR3 runs to 16 residues. CDR3 protein: CASSERYGRGSYEQYF. The CDR3 DNA sequence: TGTGCCAGCAGTGAACGTTATGGCAGGGGCTCCTACGAGCAGTACTTC.

The chain links TRBV18 to TRBJ1-4; 10 bases map to TRBD1. Germline V lookup: CDR1 KGHSH, CDR2 LQKENI. This CDR3 is 14 amino acids long. Trimming removed 3 bases from V and 6 bases from J; junction bases left unmatched: 1. CDR3 sequence: CASSPGTGDEKLFF. CDR3 DNA: TGTGCCAGCTCACCCGGGACAGGGGATGAAAAACTGTTTTTT.

The rearrangement joins TRBV28 to TRBJ2-5; 9 bases align to TRBD2. The J call may not be correct, given that the DNA end is closer to TRBJ2-7. Germline V CDR1 and CDR2: MDHEN, SYDVKM. This CDR3 has 15 residues. In DNA form, the CDR3 reads TGTGCCAGCAGCTCAGCTAGCGGGATCTTCTACGAGCAGTACTTC. Amino acid sequence: CASSSASGIFYEQYF.